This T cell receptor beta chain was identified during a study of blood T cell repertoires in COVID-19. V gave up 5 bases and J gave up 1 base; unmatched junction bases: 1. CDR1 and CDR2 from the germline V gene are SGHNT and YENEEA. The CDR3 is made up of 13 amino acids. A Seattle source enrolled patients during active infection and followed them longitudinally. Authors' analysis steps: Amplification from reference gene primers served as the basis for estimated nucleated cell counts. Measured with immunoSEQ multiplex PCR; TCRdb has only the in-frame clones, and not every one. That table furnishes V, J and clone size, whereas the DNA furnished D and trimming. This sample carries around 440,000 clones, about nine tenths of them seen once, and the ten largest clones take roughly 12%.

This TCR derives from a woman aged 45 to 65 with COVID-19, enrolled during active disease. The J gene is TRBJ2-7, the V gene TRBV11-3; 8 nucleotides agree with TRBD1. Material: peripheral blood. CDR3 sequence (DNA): TGTGCCAGCAGCCGGGACAGGTCCTACGAGCAGTACTTC. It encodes CASSRDRSYEQYF.